This TCR beta chain originates from a study of cytomegalovirus exposure and HLA in healthy donors. Study-wide context: It was reported in a later analysis that the same platform had been used for the 120 validation repertoires as for the roughly 700 first-cohort repertoires. The study, taken as a whole, reports: Reportedly, diagnosis of cytomegalovirus status by the classifier showed high specificity and sensitivity. According to a later analysis, TCR clusters from the first cohort tended to co-occur in the approximately 130 validation repertoires.

The method was immunoSEQ multiplex PCR; TCRdb's version includes in-frame clones alone and lacks a portion of them. The repertoire holds around 220,000 clones, with 65% to 85% as singletons. Germline CDR1 and CDR2: ENHRY and SYGVKD. The CDR3 contains 15 residues. V lost 2 bases, J lost 5 bases, and 4 bases stayed unmatched. Concerning this clone itself: Its antigen is undetermined.

The rearrangement uses TRBV10-3 and TRBJ1-4; 8 nucleotides line up with TRBD1. This receptor was identified in a woman aged 25 to 39 in good health and CMV-seropositive. The sample consisted of PBMCs. The CDR3 bases are TGTGCCATCAGTGAGAGGACAGGGACAAATGAAAAACTGTTTTTT. Amino acid sequence: CAISERTGTNEKLFF.